This T cell receptor beta chain is from a study of cytomegalovirus exposure and HLA in healthy donors. In its sample, this clone was seen a few times. The germline gives CDR1 SGDLS, CDR2 YYNGEE. V lost 4 bases and J lost 4; bases outside the gene matches: 4. The CDR3 runs to 13 residues. The primer mix had 60 Vbeta and 13 Jbeta primers. Assay: immunoSEQ multiplex PCR; the TCRdb copy retains only in-frame clones and omits some. The sample includes roughly 120,000 clones, 9% to 10% seen only once; the top ten take around 3%. The chain employs TRBV9 and TRBJ1-1; TRBD1 agrees at 7 bases. This TCR derives from a man aged 30 to 45 in good health and CMV-seronegative. The sequenced sample was PBMCs. The CDR3 is CASSPRTGTEAFF. DNA of the CDR3: TGTGCCAGCAGCCCAAGGACAGGCACTGAAGCTTTCTTT.